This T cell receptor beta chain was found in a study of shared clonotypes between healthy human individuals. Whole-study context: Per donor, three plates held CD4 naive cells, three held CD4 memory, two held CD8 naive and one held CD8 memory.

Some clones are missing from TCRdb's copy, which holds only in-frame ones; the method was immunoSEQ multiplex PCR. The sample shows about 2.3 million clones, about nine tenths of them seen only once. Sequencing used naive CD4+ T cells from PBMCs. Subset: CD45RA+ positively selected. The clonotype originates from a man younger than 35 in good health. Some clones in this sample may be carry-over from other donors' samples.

CDR3 protein: CASSQEYLGGTREQYF. CDR3 sequence (DNA): TGCGCCAGCAGCCAAGAATACCTGGGCGGGACCAGAGAGCAGTACTTC. The J gene is TRBJ2-7, the V gene TRBV4-1; possible D gene TRBD2, 6 bases. The germline gives CDR1 MGHRA, CDR2 YSYEKL. The CDR3 runs to 16 residues. V lost 0 bases to trimming and J lost 7 bases, with 19 bases between them.